These 11 T cell receptor beta chains were sequenced from one sample in a study of technical replicates of blood from a handful of donors. The table came from immunoSEQ multiplex PCR; TCRdb's copy has only in-frame clones and leaves some out. The data hold about 94,000 clones, with 90% to 97% observed a single time. Sequencing input: T cells isolated from PBMCs. These receptors were taken from a human donor in good health.

The sample holds one count of this clone. The chain joins TRBV6-6 to TRBJ2-1; TRBD2 aligns across 7 bases. The CDR3 sequence is 14 residues long. Germline CDR1 reads MNHNY; CDR2 reads SVGAGI (reference sequence). The V segment lost 2 bases and the J segment 7 bases; nucleotides outside the gene matches: 5. The CDR3 nucleotides read TGTGCCAGCAGTTACAGCGGGACTACGAATGAGCAGTTCTTC. Protein sequence: CASSYSGTTNEQFF.

The chain is built from TRBV7-2 and TRBJ1-5; the match to TRBD1 covers 8 bases. V gave up 5 bases and J gave up 6 bases; unmatched junction bases: 3. CDR3 length equals 13 residues. Germline V gene lookup returns CDR1 SGHTA and CDR2 FQGNSA. This chain's CDR3 is CASSRDRSQPQHF. CDR3 nucleotide sequence: TGTGCCAGCAGCCGGGACAGGTCTCAGCCCCAGCATTTT.

CDR3 in DNA: TGTGCTAGTGGGACTAGCGGGAGGTTTTTGTACGAGCAGTACTTC. Amino acids: CASGTSGRFLYEQYF. The chain combines TRBV12-5 with TRBJ2-7; TRBD2 aligns across 13 bases. Germline trimming cut 6 bases from V and 4 bases from J; bases unmatched to any gene: 6. This CDR3 region has 15 residues. CDR1 LGHNT and CDR2 FRNRAP come from the germline V gene.

CDR3 region: CASNQREATQFF. The CDR3 bases are TGTGCCAGCAATCAGCGGGAGGCCACACAGTTCTTC. This chain links TRBV6-6 with TRBJ2-1; 9 bases align to TRBD2. V trimming: 7 bases; J trimming: 13 bases; junction bases outside the gene matches: 8. The CDR3 totals 12 residues. CDR1 and CDR2 from the germline V gene are MNHNY and SVGAGI (reference sequence).

V gene TRBV5-1 combines with J gene TRBJ2-2; D might be TRBD1 (5 bases). V dropped 2 bases and J dropped 0 bases, with 14 bases sitting between them. CDR3 length: 17 amino acids. Germline V gene lookup returns CDR1 SGHRS and CDR2 YFSETQ. The CDR3 DNA follows: TGCGCCAGCAGCTTTACTTGGGGCGGATCGAACACCGGGGAGCTGTTTTTT. Amino acids: CASSFTWGGSNTGELFF.

This chain joins TRBV4-2 and TRBJ1-2; no firm D call. This CDR3 contains 15 residues. Germline V gene data show CDR1 as LGHNA and CDR2 as YNFKEQ. With 4 bases removed from V and 4 bases from J, the gap between germline ends came to 16 bases. The CDR3 is CASSPTLGEGYGYTF. In DNA, the CDR3 is TGTGCCAGCAGCCCCACCCTCGGGGAGGGCTATGGCTACACCTTC.

As concerns this clone: One junction end does not reproduce the germline sequence, and a read error may be involved. This chain uses TRBV6-4 with TRBJ2-5, with TRBD2 matching 12 bases. The CDR3 length is 16 residues. CDR1 MRHNA and CDR2 SNTAGT come from the germline V gene. DNA for the CDR3: TGTGCCAGCAGTGACAGGCTAGCGGGAGGGCAAGGGACCCAGTACTTC. Amino acids: CASSDRLAGGQGTQYF.

This chain uses TRBV9 with TRBJ2-1; the D is unclear. This CDR3 has 15 residues. V lost 4 bases to trimming and J lost 0 bases, with 11 bases between them. Germline values: CDR1 SGDLS, CDR2 YYNGEE. CDR3 protein: CASSLDPGSYNEQFF. The CDR3 coding sequence is TGTGCCAGCAGCCTCGATCCCGGCTCCTACAATGAGCAGTTCTTC.

The chain combines TRBV6-6 with TRBJ2-7; 7 bases fit TRBD2. This CDR3 has 15 amino acids. Germline CDR1 and CDR2: MNHNY and SVGAGI (reference sequence). Trimming cost V 2 bases and J 2 bases; bases outside gene matches: 6. CDR3 nucleotides: TGTGCCAGCAGTTACGTGGCGGGAGAGGCCTACGAGCAGTACTTC. Translated: CASSYVAGEAYEQYF.

The chain couples TRBV27 to TRBJ2-7; 7 bases agree with TRBD1. V lost 6 bases, J lost 4 bases, and 9 bases stayed unmatched. The CDR3 has 14 residues. CDR1 MNHEY and CDR2 SMNVEV come from the germline V gene (reference sequence). CDR3 sequence (DNA): TGTGCCAGCAGCCTGACAGGGTCTCCGTACGAGCAGTACTTC. Translation gives CASSLTGSPYEQYF.

The rearrangement uses TRBV27 and TRBJ1-2; the D is unclear. The CDR3 totals 15 residues. Germline V gene data show CDR1 as MNHEY and CDR2 as SMNVEV (reference sequence). Trimming pared 3 bases from V and 2 bases from J, leaving 13 bases between. The CDR3 DNA reads as TGTGCCAGCAGTTTGGAGGGCGCTGTAAACTATGGCTACACCTTC. It specifies CASSLEGAVNYGYTF.